This TCR beta chain was sequenced for a study of blood T cell repertoires in COVID-19. Study at large: COVID-19 samples collected from the United States, Italy and Spain covered acute and convalescent phases. T cells, B-cell-depleted T cells, or PBMCs provided the cDNA or gDNA that served as material.

The CDR3 has 15 amino acids. Trimming at V came to 4 bases and at J to 2 bases, leaving 10 bases not matched to a gene. CDR1 is SQVTM and CDR2 is ANQGSEA in the germline V gene. Original handling: Estimation of nucleated cell counts relied on the amplification of reference gene primers. The data were produced by immunoSEQ multiplex PCR, yet TCRdb's version contains in-frame clones alone and is incomplete. Clonal size and the V and J genes are those of that table, whereas D and trimming came from the DNA. This sample has 12,000 to 15,000 clones, with 70% to 80% found just once. The chain combines TRBV29-1 with TRBJ1-2; TRBD1 aligns across 7 bases. This TCR derives from a man aged 60 to 69 with acute or convalescent COVID-19. Sequencing used peripheral blood. The CDR3: CSVVTGASLNYGYTF. The CDR3 bases are TGCAGCGTTGTAACAGGGGCGTCTCTCAACTATGGCTACACCTTC. The full variable domain, its missing parts supplied by reference TRBV29-1 and TRBJ1-2, is SAVISQKPSRDICQRGTSLTIQCQVDSQVTMMFWYRQQPGQSLTLIATANQGSEATYESGFVIDKFPISRPNLTFSTLTVSNMSPEDSSIYLCSVVTGASLNYGYTFGSGTRLTVV.